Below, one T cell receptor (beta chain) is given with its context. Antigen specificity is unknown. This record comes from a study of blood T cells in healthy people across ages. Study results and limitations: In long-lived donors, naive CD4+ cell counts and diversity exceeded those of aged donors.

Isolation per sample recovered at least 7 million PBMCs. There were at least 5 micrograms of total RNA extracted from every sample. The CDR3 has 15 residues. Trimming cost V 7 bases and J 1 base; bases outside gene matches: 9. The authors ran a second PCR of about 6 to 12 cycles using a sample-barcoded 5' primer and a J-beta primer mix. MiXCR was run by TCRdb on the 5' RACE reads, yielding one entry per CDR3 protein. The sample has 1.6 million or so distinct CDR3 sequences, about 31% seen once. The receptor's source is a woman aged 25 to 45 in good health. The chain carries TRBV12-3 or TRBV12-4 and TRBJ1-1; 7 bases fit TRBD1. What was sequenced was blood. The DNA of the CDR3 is TGTGCCAGCAAATCTGCCGGGACAGAGAACACTGAAGCTTTCTTT. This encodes CASKSAGTENTEAFF.